Sequencing of this T cell receptor (beta chain) was carried out in a study of blood T cell repertoires in COVID-19. CDR3 length: 12 amino acids. Germline assignment: CDR1 SGHTA and CDR2 FQGTGA. V was shortened by 4 bases and J by 9 bases, with 10 bases between the two germline ends. Here immunoSEQ multiplex PCR was the method, and the copy in TCRdb shows in-frame clones only, minus some. In the table there are some 140,000 clones, roughly 90% of which are singletons. Sequenced: peripheral blood. The chain carries TRBV7-3 and TRBJ2-1; D might be TRBD1 (5 bases). This receptor was taken from a man in his 70s with active COVID-19. The CDR3 here is CASSSSQGEQFF. The CDR3 region has the DNA TGTGCCAGCAGCTCAAGCCAGGGTGAGCAGTTCTTC.